Described below is a single T cell receptor beta chain sequence and its context. J lost 3 bases, V lost 4 bases, and 5 bases had no gene match. From germline, CDR1 is GTSNPN and CDR2 SVGIG (reference sequence). This CDR3 spans 15 amino acids. This sample was taken from a study of control samples from healthy donors and cancer patients. Data came from immunoSEQ multiplex PCR; TCRdb stores just in-frame clones and leaves some out. The sample lists over 150,000 clones, around 89% occurring once. The V gene is TRBV30, the J gene TRBJ2-3, with 12 nucleotides matching TRBD2. The TCR was taken from a woman aged 45-65 years in good health. Sample: blood. The CDR3 here is CAWTSLAGGTDTQYF. The CDR3 DNA reads TGTGCCTGGACCTCACTAGCGGGAGGAACAGATACGCAGTATTTT.